The next 23 T cell receptor beta chains were all read from a single sample in a study of cytomegalovirus exposure and HLA in healthy donors. The PCR contained 60 Vbeta and 13 Jbeta primers. The method was immunoSEQ multiplex PCR; TCRdb's version includes in-frame clones alone and lacks a portion of them. The top ten hold around 1.5% of the sample, which has about 180,000 clones, about three quarters seen once. Sequences were obtained from PBMCs. These receptors were obtained from a young man in good health and CMV-seronegative.

The chain carries TRBV28 and TRBJ1-5; TRBD1 matches at 9 bases. With 10 bases clipped from V and 2 bases from J, the junction kept 6 bases outside the gene matches. The CDR3 has 14 amino acids. Germline V lookup: CDR1 MDHEN, CDR2 SYDVKM. The CDR3 DNA is TGTGCCACCACACAGGGGGCGGGCAATCAGCCCCAGCATTTT. Translating it yields CATTQGAGNQPQHF.

The genes are TRBV7-9 and TRBJ2-5; TRBD1 might be the D (6 bases). The CDR3 contains 14 residues. Looked up from germline, CDR1 is SEHNR and CDR2 is FQNEAQ (reference sequence). Trimming removed 5 bases from V and 5 bases from J, with 15 bases in between. CDR3 sequence: CASSPINRAETQYF. The CDR3 coding sequence is TGTGCCAGCAGCCCGATTAACAGGGCGGAGACCCAGTACTTC.

The chain uses TRBV9 and TRBJ1-5, with a possible D match to TRBD1 (6 bases). The CDR3 consists of 14 residues. Germline-derived CDR1 and CDR2 are SGDLS and YYNGEE. V dropped 3 bases and J dropped 7 bases, with 14 bases sitting between them. The CDR3 protein is CASSETGVGQPQHF. CDR3 coding DNA: TGTGCCAGCAGCGAGACAGGAGTAGGGCAGCCCCAGCATTTT.

This chain links TRBV15 with TRBJ1-5, with D possibly being TRBD1 (5 bases). CDR1 is LNHNV and CDR2 is YYDKDF in the germline V gene (reference sequence). V shed 8 bases and J shed 6 bases, with 17 bases lying between them. The CDR3 totals 14 residues. CDR3 in DNA: TGTGCCACCCGGCCGGACACCCCATCTCAGCCCCAGCATTTT. Encoded protein: CATRPDTPSQPQHF.

This clone was detected a few times. The chain recombines TRBV7-3 with TRBJ2-3; 11 bases fit TRBD2. CDR3 length: 14 amino acids. With V trimmed by 8 bases and J by 7 bases, 8 bases remained unmatched. The V gene's germline CDR1 is SGHTA and CDR2 FQGTGA. CDR3 sequence reads: CASSPGLAANTQYF. The CDR3 DNA sequence: TGTGCCAGCTCCCCGGGACTAGCGGCCAATACGCAGTATTTT. Supplemented by reference TRBV7-3 and TRBJ2-3, the full variable domain reads GAGVSQTPSNKVTEKGKYVELRCDPISGHTALYWYRQSLGQGPEFLIYFQGTGAADDSGLPNDRFFAVRPEGSVSTLKIQRTERGDSAVYLCASSPGLAANTQYFGPGTRLTVL.

The rearrangement uses TRBV7-8 and TRBJ2-7; 7 bases agree with TRBD1. Germline V gene data show CDR1 as SGHVS and CDR2 as FQNEAQ. The V and J ends lost 5 bases and 2 bases, in that order; junction bases with no gene match: 18. The CDR3 loop spans 18 amino acids. CDR3 nucleotides: TGTGCCAGCAGCCTCGAGGCCCGGACAGGAGTTTCGACCTACGAGCAGTACTTC. Protein: CASSLEARTGVSTYEQYF.

The chain has TRBV5-1 and TRBJ1-1; TRBD1 matches at 12 bases. V shed 1 base, J shed 1 base, and the junction held 5 bases outside the gene matches. CDR1 SGHRS and CDR2 YFSETQ come from the germline V gene. This CDR3 contains 17 residues. The CDR3 DNA is TGCGCCAGCAGCTTGCGGGGACAGGGGGCACCGAACACTGAAGCTTTCTTT. Its translation is CASSLRGQGAPNTEAFF.

This clone was counted a few times. The V call is TRBV2, the J call TRBJ2-5; 8 nucleotides match TRBD2. The germline gives CDR1 SNHLY, CDR2 FYNNEI. The CDR3 totals 15 residues. J lost 2 bases, V lost 6 bases, and 8 bases had no gene match. CDR3 amino acids: CASSRGSGAQETQYF. Here the CDR3 DNA reads TGTGCCAGCAGCAGGGGTAGCGGGGCGCAAGAGACCCAGTACTTC.

This rearrangement joins TRBV28 to TRBJ2-7, with 10 bases that match TRBD1. Germline loops: CDR1 MDHEN, CDR2 SYDVKM. With 3 bases clipped from V and 4 bases from J, the junction kept 3 bases outside the gene matches. CDR3 length: 14 residues. As DNA, the CDR3 is TGTGCCAGCAGTTTGACAGGGGGCGAGTACGAGCAGTACTTC. Translated, it gives CASSLTGGEYEQYF.

The chain carries TRBV11-2 and TRBJ1-6, with D perhaps matching TRBD1 (6 bases). Trimming removed 0 bases from V and 3 bases from J, with 6 bases in between. Looked up from germline, CDR1 is SGHAT and CDR2 is FQNNGV. The CDR3 covers 15 residues. CDR3 sequence (DNA): TGTGCCAGCAGCTTAGAAGGGGGCTATAATTCACCCCTCCACTTT. Its translation: CASSLEGGYNSPLHF.

The rearrangement uses TRBV30 and TRBJ1-2; 7 bases match TRBD1. The CDR3 extends over 13 amino acids. J lost 7 bases, V lost 2 bases, and 7 bases had no gene match. The germline gives CDR1 GTSNPN, CDR2 SVGIG (reference sequence). The CDR3 coding sequence is TGTGCCTGGAGTCAGGGGGGCTTTAGTGGCTACACCTTC. Translation: CAWSQGGFSGYTF.

This chain joins TRBV9 and TRBJ1-3; weak D call: TRBD1 (6 bases). The CDR3 covers 15 residues. V lost 3 bases to trimming and J lost 0 bases, with 10 bases between them. The germline V gene has CDR1 SGDLS and CDR2 YYNGEE. The chain's CDR3 is CASSAGQSSGNTIYF. The DNA of the CDR3 is TGTGCCAGCAGCGCTGGACAGAGCTCTGGAAACACCATATATTTT.

The gene calls are TRBV5-6 and TRBJ1-2, with D perhaps TRBD1 (5 bases). V lost 0 bases to trimming and J lost 5 bases, with 11 bases between them. The germline V gene has CDR1 SGHDT and CDR2 YYEEEE. This CDR3 contains 14 residues. This chain's CDR3 is CASSLVGAEYGYTF. The CDR3 nucleotides are TGTGCCAGCAGCTTGGTAGGGGCGGAGTATGGCTACACCTTC.

This clone was seen more than once but under ten times. The chain has TRBV7-9 and TRBJ1-4; 10 positions agree with TRBD1. The CDR3 has 15 residues. The J segment lost 8 bases and the V segment lost 5 bases, leaving 8 bases of the junction unmatched. Per the germline V gene, CDR1 is SEHNR and CDR2 is FQNEAQ (reference sequence). The DNA for the CDR3 is TGTGCCAGCAGCCCACCGGGACAGGGGTGGGAAAAACTGTTTTTT. Protein sequence: CASSPPGQGWEKLFF. The full variable domain, in which reference TRBV7-9 and TRBJ1-4 provide the parts outside the CDR3, is DTGVSQNPRHKITKRGQNVTFRCDPISEHNRLYWYRQTLGQGPEFLTYFQNEAQLEKSRLLSDRFSAERPKGSFSTLEIQRTEQGDSAMYLCASSPPGQGWEKLFFGSGTQLSVL.

The chain has TRBV6-5 and TRBJ1-1; 8 bases agree with TRBD1. V lost 5 bases to trimming and J lost 7 bases; unmatched junction nucleotides: 9. The CDR3 runs to 14 residues. In germline, CDR1 is MNHEY, CDR2 SVGAGI. CDR3 nucleotides: TGTGCCAGCAGTCCCGCCCAGGGGGCGGATGAAGCTTTCTTT. This encodes CASSPAQGADEAFF.

The V call is TRBV18, the J call TRBJ1-1, with D hard to call. Trimming pared 4 bases from V and 0 bases from J, leaving 9 bases between. The CDR3 has 14 amino acids. Germline CDR1 and CDR2: KGHSH and LQKENI. CDR3 sequence reads: CASSHAQLNTEAFF. CDR3 sequence (DNA): TGTGCCAGCTCACACGCACAGCTGAACACTGAAGCTTTCTTT. Supplemented by reference TRBV18 and TRBJ1-1, the full variable domain reads NAGVMQNPRHLVRRRGQEARLRCSPMKGHSHVYWYRQLPEEGLKFMVYLQKENIIDESGMPKERFSAEFPKEGPSILRIQQVVRGDSAAYFCASSHAQLNTEAFFGQGTRLTVV.

The chain employs TRBV9 and TRBJ2-3; TRBD2 matches at 14 bases. With 3 bases clipped from V and 4 bases from J, the junction kept 16 bases outside the gene matches. CDR1 is SGDLS and CDR2 is YYNGEE in the germline V gene. The CDR3 is 20 amino acids. The CDR3 spells CASSGPGLAGGPTGADTQYF. In DNA form, the CDR3 reads TGTGCCAGCAGCGGCCCAGGACTAGCGGGGGGCCCCACCGGGGCAGATACGCAGTATTTT.

The rearrangement uses TRBV11-2 and TRBJ2-2, with a weak D call TRBD1 (6 bases). The CDR3 spans 15 residues. Germline V CDR1 and CDR2: SGHAT, FQNNGV. V shed 11 bases and J shed 1 base, with 17 bases lying between them. The CDR3 DNA reads as TGTGCCGAAGGGGGAGCTAAGATGAACACCGGGGAGCTGTTTTTT. The encoded protein is CAEGGAKMNTGELFF. Full variable domain (rest looked up from reference TRBV11-2 and TRBJ2-2): EAGVAQSPRYKIIEKRQSVAFWCNPISGHATLYWYQQILGQGPKLLIQFQNNGVVDDSQLPKDRFSAERLKGVDSTLKIQPAKLEDSAVYLCAEGGAKMNTGELFFGEGSRLTVL.

The chain joins TRBV9 to TRBJ2-7; 10 nucleotides align to TRBD1. The CDR3 is made up of 16 amino acids. Germline CDR1 SGDLS, CDR2 YYNGEE. J was trimmed by 3 bases and V by 3 bases; bases with no gene match: 9. The CDR3 DNA sequence: TGTGCCAGCAGCGCTTCGTCCGGGACAGGGGTCTACGAGCAGTACTTC. This codes for CASSASSGTGVYEQYF.

The rearrangement uses TRBV28 and TRBJ1-5; D is possibly TRBD1 (6 bases). The germline V gene encodes CDR1 MDHEN and CDR2 SYDVKM. V was shortened by 7 bases and J by 6 bases, with 19 bases between the two germline ends. The CDR3 contains 15 residues. CDR3 DNA sequence: TGTGCCAGCACCACCCCTCAGGGGTTTGGTCAGCCCCAGCATTTT. This translates into CASTTPQGFGQPQHF.

CDR3 bases: TGTGCCAGCAGCGACCGGGACAGCATATGGGTGGACACTGAAGCTTTCTTT. Translated, it gives CASSDRDSIWVDTEAFF. The chain recombines TRBV9 with TRBJ1-1; TRBD1 matches at 7 bases. The CDR3 length is 17 residues. Germline CDR1 reads SGDLS; CDR2 reads YYNGEE. The V and J ends lost 3 bases and 3 bases, in that order; junction bases with no gene match: 14. The full variable domain, completed using reference TRBV9 and TRBJ1-1, is DSGVTQTPKHLITATGQRVTLRCSPRSGDLSVYWYQQSLDQGLQFLIQYYNGEERAKGNILERFSAQQFPDLHSELNLSSLELGDSALYFCASSDRDSIWVDTEAFFGQGTRLTVV.

This clone was picked up a small number of times. The conserved final phenylalanine or tryptophan is absent from the CDR3, which likely points to a read error. No DNA is shown, since the ends of the CDR3 on it are uncertain; the CDR3 is the one TCRdb lists. The chain links TRBV20-1 to TRBJ1-6; the table calls TRBD1, which could not be checked here. The length of the CDR3 is 10 amino acids, counting both ends. The germline gives CDR1 DFQATT, CDR2 SNEGSKA (reference sequence). The CDR3 sequence is CSAREGQGVM.

This chain connects TRBV7-9 to TRBJ1-2; no reliable D call. The CDR3 covers 12 residues. V lost 3 bases and J lost 7, with 9 bases in between. Germline V gene lookup returns CDR1 SEHNR and CDR2 FQNEAQ (reference sequence). Here the CDR3 DNA reads TGTGCCAGCAGCTTCAGGAGCGGTGGCTACACCTTC. It is translated as CASSFRSGGYTF.